Each of the 17 T cell receptor beta chains below was sequenced from the same sample in a study of blood T cell repertoires in COVID-19. Repertoires were generated with immunoSEQ multiplex PCR, while TCRdb's copy carries only in-frame clones and drops some. The table has around 250,000 clones, about 82% seen once; the top ten hold roughly 6.2%. Input material: peripheral blood. These receptors were collected from a woman of 80 years or more with COVID-19, enrolled during active disease.

V and J are TRBV7-9 and TRBJ1-2; D gene uncertain. CDR1 is SEHNR and CDR2 is FQNEAQ in the germline V gene (reference sequence). Trimming removed 5 bases at V and 8 bases at J, with 9 bases between. The CDR3 has 11 amino acids. This CDR3 is CASSPLEGYTF. The DNA for the CDR3 is TGTGCCAGCAGCCCCCTGGAGGGCTACACCTTC.

This chain joins TRBV18 and TRBJ1-1; maybe TRBD1 (5 bases). Trimming left V 3 bases short and J 1 base short, with 12 bases between. Germline V gene data show CDR1 as KGHSH and CDR2 as LQKENI. The CDR3 is 15 amino acids. The CDR3 DNA reads as TGTGCCAGCTCACCGTTAGGGGCGGCGAACACTGAAGCTTTCTTT. It is translated as CASSPLGAANTEAFF.

The rearrangement joins TRBV15 to TRBJ1-4; D not certain. V was shortened by 0 bases and J by 0 bases, with 8 bases between the two germline ends. This CDR3 is 16 amino acids long. Germline CDR1 reads LNHNV; CDR2 reads YYDKDF (reference sequence). The CDR3 here is CATSRDLGPTNEKLFF. The CDR3 DNA follows: TGTGCCACCAGCAGAGATCTCGGTCCAACTAATGAAAAACTGTTTTTT.

V and J are TRBV5-1 and TRBJ2-3; 8 nucleotides line up with TRBD2. Per the germline V gene, CDR1 is SGHRS and CDR2 is YFSETQ. The CDR3 has 14 residues. V trimming: 2 bases; J trimming: 4 bases; junction bases outside the gene matches: 3. The CDR3 sequence: CASSFSGVPDTQYF. CDR3 DNA sequence: TGCGCCAGCAGCTTTAGCGGGGTCCCAGATACGCAGTATTTT.

This chain connects TRBV16 to TRBJ1-6; 7 positions agree with TRBD1. This CDR3 has 15 residues. Germline-derived CDR1 and CDR2 are KGHSY and FQNENV. J was trimmed by 7 bases and V by 4 bases; bases with no gene match: 7. The CDR3 loop reads CASSRGTGVNSPLHF. Here the CDR3 DNA reads TGTGCCAGCAGCCGGGGAACAGGGGTAAATTCACCCCTCCACTTT. Full variable domain (outside the CDR3, taken from reference TRBV16 and TRBJ1-6): GEEVAQTPKHLVRGEGQKAKLYCAPIKGHSYVFWYQQVLKNEFKFLISFQNENVFDETGMPKERFSAKCLPNSPCSLEIQATKLEDSAVYFCASSRGTGVNSPLHFGNGTRLTVT.

This sequence joins TRBV6-2 or TRBV6-3 and TRBJ1-1; 7 nucleotides align to TRBD1. V lost 0 bases, J lost 0 bases, and 7 bases stayed unmatched. This CDR3 spans 17 amino acids. CDR1 is MNHEY, CDR2 SVGEGT, per germline. DNA for the CDR3: TGTGCCAGCAGTTACTCAGCCGACCAGGGGGTGAACACTGAAGCTTTCTTT. Its protein is CASSYSADQGVNTEAFF.

The chain recombines TRBV5-8 with TRBJ1-1; D call uncertain. V dropped 0 bases and J dropped 1 base, with 10 bases sitting between them. This CDR3 has 15 residues. Germline V gene data show CDR1 as SGHTS and CDR2 as YDEGEE. CDR3 nucleotide sequence: TGTGCCAGCAGCTTGGAGTCCCTCGGGAACACTGAAGCTTTCTTT. Encoded protein: CASSLESLGNTEAFF.

This chain connects TRBV20-1 to TRBJ2-2; maybe TRBD2 (5 bases). The V gene's germline CDR1 is DFQATT and CDR2 SNEGSKA (reference sequence). The CDR3 is 11 residues long. Trimming took off 5 bases at V and 8 bases at J, with 9 bases between the two ends. The DNA of the CDR3 is TGCAGTGCTTCGGGGATGGGGGAGCTGTTTTTT. It specifies CSASGMGELFF.

V is TRBV5-1 and J is TRBJ2-3; weak D call: TRBD1 (6 bases). V lost 3 bases and J lost 5, with 16 bases in between. The germline V gene has CDR1 SGHRS and CDR2 YFSETQ. The CDR3 sequence is 15 residues long. The CDR3 is CASSSGTLLEDTQYF. The CDR3 nucleotides read TGCGCCAGCAGCTCCGGGACACTTTTGGAAGATACGCAGTATTTT.

The V call is TRBV27, the J call TRBJ1-2; 7 bases map to TRBD1. Losses at the gene ends were 7 bases for V and 8 bases for J; bases not matched to a gene: 7. The CDR3 sequence is 12 residues long. Germline values: CDR1 MNHEY, CDR2 SMNVEV (reference sequence). The CDR3 DNA is TGTGCCAGCACCACAGGGGCTGGAGGCTACACCTTC. This codes for CASTTGAGGYTF.

The rearrangement uses TRBV19 and TRBJ1-4; 10 nucleotides match TRBD1. Looked up from germline, CDR1 is LNHDA and CDR2 is SQIVND (reference sequence). V lost 4 bases to trimming and J lost 7 bases; unmatched junction nucleotides: 9. The CDR3 runs 16 residues. For the CDR3, the DNA is TGTGCCAGTAGTAGGGGGACAGGGGCCCGCGGTGAAAAACTGTTTTTT. Translating gives CASSRGTGARGEKLFF.

The chain joins TRBV18 to TRBJ2-7, with D possibly being TRBD2 (5 bases). Looked up from germline, CDR1 is KGHSH and CDR2 is LQKENI. Trimming shortened V by 1 base and J by 5 bases, and 15 bases separated the two germline ends. The CDR3 covers 15 residues. CDR3 in amino acids: CASSPQGNGVNEQYV. The CDR3 DNA follows: TGTGCCAGCTCACCACAGGGCAACGGGGTGAACGAGCAGTACGTC.

The V and J genes are TRBV19 and TRBJ2-7; 7 nucleotides agree with TRBD1. Unmatched junction bases numbered 5, after V lost 7 bases and J lost 2 bases. CDR1 is LNHDA and CDR2 is SQIVND in the germline V gene (reference sequence). There are 13 residues in the CDR3. The CDR3: CASTPTGTYEQYF. In DNA, the CDR3 is TGTGCCAGTACACCGACAGGGACCTACGAGCAGTACTTC.

The gene calls are TRBV18 and TRBJ2-7, with 8 positions matching TRBD1. This CDR3 comprises 14 residues. The germline V gene has CDR1 KGHSH and CDR2 LQKENI. The ends lost 1 base at V and 3 bases at J; junction bases unmatched: 2. CDR3 protein: CASSPQGQGYEQYF. As DNA, the CDR3 is TGTGCCAGCTCACCACAAGGACAGGGCTACGAGCAGTACTTC.

The rearrangement joins TRBV14 to TRBJ1-6, with D unresolved. CDR3 length: 18 amino acids. V gave up 0 bases and J gave up 2 bases, with 14 bases separating them. Per the germline V gene, CDR1 is SGHDN and CDR2 is FVKESK. The CDR3 is CASSQDSSGWTYNSPLHF. CDR3 sequence (DNA): TGTGCCAGCAGCCAAGATTCGTCGGGGTGGACCTATAATTCACCCCTCCACTTT. The whole variable domain, filled in from reference TRBV14 and TRBJ1-6, reads EAGVTQFPSHSVIEKGQTVTLRCDPISGHDNLYWYRRVMGKEIKFLLHFVKESKQDESGMPNNRFLAERTGGTYSTLKVQPAELEDSGVYFCASSQDSSGWTYNSPLHFGNGTRLTVT.

The table lists this clone with a count of one. This sequence joins TRBV28 and TRBJ1-5, with 10 nucleotides matching TRBD1. The trim removed 5 bases at V and 7 bases at J, leaving 8 bases unmatched. This CDR3 spans 15 amino acids. CDR1 is MDHEN and CDR2 is SYDVKM in the germline V gene. The CDR3 region has the DNA TGTGCCAGCAGTCCCCCGGGACAGGGGAGCCAGCCCCAGCATTTT. The encoded protein is CASSPPGQGSQPQHF.

This clone has just a few counts. The gene calls are TRBV7-2 and TRBJ1-3, with TRBD1 as a possible D gene (5 bases). Trimming left V 0 bases short and J 2 bases short, with 8 bases between. Germline CDR1 SGHTA, CDR2 FQGNSA. The CDR3 is 15 residues long. The CDR3 DNA reads as TGTGCCAGCAGCTTAGCGGGCAGGGCTGGAAACACCATATATTTT. Translation: CASSLAGRAGNTIYF. The whole variable domain, filled in from reference TRBV7-2 and TRBJ1-3, reads GAGVSQSPSNKVTEKGKDVELRCDPISGHTALYWYRQSLGQGLEFLIYFQGNSAPDKSGLPSDRFSAERTGGSVSTLTIQRTQQEDSAVYLCASSLAGRAGNTIYFGEGSWLTVV.